In its sample, the clone carrying this TCR beta chain was seen a few times. Its antigen is unidentified. This entry is derived from a study of CD8 T cells in ankylosing spondylitis. Study-level points and caveats: Peripheral blood samples showed relatively rare disease-linked clones, and these clones were CD8+. Disease-linked clones reportedly showed significant enrichment in matched ankylosing spondylitis synovial fluid. Apparently characteristic of ankylosing spondylitis blood was a TCR beta motif (eight highly homologous variants).

A quantitative 5'-RACE method, one with molecular barcodes, was used to make TCR beta libraries. TCRdb fed the 5' RACE reads into MiXCR, producing one record per CDR3 protein. The repertoire has 800,000 to 900,000 distinct CDR3 sequences, 12% of them found once; the top ten carry more than 0.5%. The CDR3 is made up of 16 amino acids. V lost 4 bases, J lost 4 bases, and 11 bases stayed unmatched. Germline V gene sequence: CDR1 SGHRS, CDR2 YFSETQ. The TCR was taken from a male donor with ankylosing spondylitis. The chain carries TRBV5-1 and TRBJ2-1; 7 nucleotides agree with TRBD1. Material: blood, either unsorted or a sorted T cell fraction (not recorded which). Here the CDR3 reads CASSSTRDSSYNEQFF. CDR3 DNA: TGCGCCAGCAGCAGCACCCGGGACAGTTCTTACAATGAGCAGTTCTTC.